The 23 T cell receptor beta chains given below trace back to one sample, sequenced in a study of regulatory T cells in long-lasting Graves disease. Indicated time point: newly diagnosed GD, antithyroid drugs for less than 3 months. Scientists built the TCR library using RNA that was extracted from PBMCs. Relying on iRepertoire HTBI primers and Arm-PCR of CDR3 regions, the team built TCR beta libraries. TCRdb processed the multiplex PCR reads anew with MiXCR; each CDR3 protein has one entry. Here the sample spans some 500,000 distinct CDR3 sequences, approximately 15% being singletons. The same data also went into a second study, on T cells in Graves' hyperthyroidism and ophthalmopathy.

The sample consisted of peripheral blood mononuclear cells (PBMCs), taken at new diagnosis, from a patient treated with antithyroid drugs. These receptor sequences come from a man in his thirties or forties with Graves disease.

The chain joins TRBV5-1 to TRBJ1-2; TRBD1 might be the D (5 bases). The CDR3 extends over 15 amino acids. The V end lost 1 base, the J end lost 2 bases, and 12 bases lay between the germline ends. The V gene's germline CDR1 is SGHRS and CDR2 YFSETQ. The CDR3 DNA reads TGCGCCAGCAGCTTGAACCCAGGGAGAAACTATGGCTACACCTTC. Translation gives CASSLNPGRNYGYTF.

This clonotype has at least ten counts. This sequence joins TRBV12-3 or TRBV12-4 and TRBJ1-1; D unresolved. The CDR3 is made up of 14 amino acids. V lost 1 base and J lost 3, with 9 bases in between. CDR3 amino acids: CASSLVRRDTEAFF. The CDR3 region has the DNA TGTGCCAGCAGTTTAGTGAGGAGGGACACTGAAGCTTTCTTT.

This clonotype was counted only a few times. This could be a read error, since a much larger clone is one nucleotide away. This chain connects TRBV2 to TRBJ2-3; perhaps TRBD2 as D (6 bases). The CDR3 is 14 residues long. The germline CDR1 and CDR2 sequences are SNHLY and FYNNEI. V lost 1 base and J 10 bases, leaving 15 bases between the germline ends. CDR3 coding DNA: TGTGCCAGCAGTGAAGGGGCTAGCGTCGCAGCGCAGTATTTT. Translated: CASSEGASVAAQYF. Looking up the rest from reference TRBV2 and TRBJ2-3 gives the full variable domain: EPEVTQTPSHQVTQMGQEVILRCVPISNHLYFYWYRQILGQKVEFLVSFYNNEISEKSEIFDDQFSVERPDGSNFTLKIRSTKLEDSAMYFCASSEGASVAAQYFGPGTRLTVL.

CDR3 amino acids: CSVAGLGGDEQFF. The DNA for the CDR3 is TGCAGCGTCGCGGGACTAGGTGGGGATGAGCAGTTCTTC. The chain carries TRBV29-1 and TRBJ2-1, with TRBD2 matching 8 bases. The junction had 9 bases not matched to a gene; V was cut back by 6 bases and J by 8 bases. The CDR3 is made up of 13 amino acids. Germline V gene data show CDR1 as SQVTM and CDR2 as ANQGSEA.

With regard to this clonotype: With a much larger clone just one base away, this may be a read error. The chain employs TRBV6-9 and TRBJ2-7, with D possibly being TRBD1 or TRBD2 (5 bases each). CDR1 and CDR2 (germline): MNHGY, SVAAGI. V shed 3 bases and J shed 2 bases, with 17 bases lying between them. The CDR3 length is 16 residues. CDR3: CASSYLRGGQTYEQYF. The CDR3 region has the DNA TGTGCCAGCAGTTACTTGAGGGGCGGGCAAACCTACGAGCAGTACTTC.

The chain has TRBV27 and TRBJ2-7; D remains unclear. V lost 5 bases and J lost 3, with 11 bases in between. This CDR3 is built from 13 residues. In germline, CDR1 is MNHEY, CDR2 SMNVEV (reference sequence). The CDR3 DNA sequence: TGTGCCAGCAGTCCGGGCAGGATCTACGAGCAGTACTTC. Protein product: CASSPGRIYEQYF.

This clonotype has at least ten counts. DNA of the CDR3: TGCAGCGTTTGCCGGGGGAGGAACACTGAAGCTTTCTTT. It translates to CSVCRGRNTEAFF. The genes are TRBV29-1 and TRBJ1-1; tentatively, D is TRBD1 (5 bases). Germline assignment: CDR1 SQVTM and CDR2 ANQGSEA. The CDR3 length is 13 residues. Trimming removed 5 bases from V and 1 base from J, with 11 bases in between.

Worth noting for this clonotype: A read error may explain this, as a much larger clone is one base away. The J gene is TRBJ2-2, the V gene TRBV2; D is uncertain. The CDR3 runs to 13 residues. Trimming shortened V by 6 bases and J by 9 bases, and 14 bases separated the two germline ends. CDR1 SNHLY and CDR2 FYNNEI come from the germline V gene. This CDR3 reads CASRFDQTRELFF. The CDR3 DNA reads as TGTGCCAGCAGATTCGACCAGACCAGGGAGCTGTTTTTT.

This sequence joins TRBV25-1 and TRBJ2-1; D unresolved. This CDR3 spans 14 amino acids. The germline CDR1 and CDR2 sequences are MGHDK and SYGVNS. With 3 bases removed from V and 4 bases from J, the gap between germline ends came to 10 bases. CDR3 sequence reads: CASSDPAEYNEQFF. CDR3 nucleotides: TGTGCCAGCAGTGACCCCGCAGAATACAATGAGCAGTTCTTC.

In its sample, this clonotype was seen once. This may stem from a read error, because a much larger clone lies one nucleotide away. Lacking the conserved final phenylalanine or tryptophan, this CDR3 likely reflects a read error. The gene calls are TRBV6-1 and TRBJ2-7; D is unclear. CDR3 length equals 14 residues. The V gene's germline CDR1 is MNHNS and CDR2 SASEGT. V lost 4 bases, J lost 4 bases, and 14 bases lay in between. CDR3 region: CASSVLTSEYEQYL. As DNA, the CDR3 is TGTGCCAGCAGTGTACTAACAAGTGAGTACGAGCAGTACCTC.

This clonotype was seen a few times. The rearrangement uses TRBV10-3 and TRBJ2-3; D is ambiguous. Germline lookup yields CDR1 ENHRY and CDR2 SYGVKD. The V end was cut by 0 bases, the J end by 1 base, with 11 bases between. The CDR3 runs to 16 residues. This CDR3 is CAISESGVTGTDTQYF. In DNA, the CDR3 is TGTGCCATCAGTGAGTCTGGAGTCACGGGCACAGATACGCAGTATTTT.

This clonotype was seen a handful of times. This chain links TRBV6-1 with TRBJ1-5, with TRBD1 matching over 9 bases. The CDR3 has 14 amino acids. Germline V gene lookup returns CDR1 MNHNS and CDR2 SASEGT. J lost 7 bases, V lost 5 bases, and 6 bases had no gene match. CDR3 protein: CASSPGTGKQPQHF. The CDR3 nucleotides read TGTGCCAGCAGTCCCGGGACAGGGAAACAGCCCCAGCATTTT.

This clonotype appeared a few times. The chain has TRBV4-2 and TRBJ1-5; D gene unclear. Trimming stripped 1 base from V and 3 bases from J, with 4 bases between. The CDR3 contains 13 residues. Germline-derived CDR1 and CDR2 are LGHNA and YNFKEQ. The CDR3 region is CASSQGYNQPQHF. The DNA of the CDR3 is TGTGCCAGCAGCCAAGGGTACAATCAGCCCCAGCATTTT.

This clonotype was detected many times. This sequence joins TRBV2 and TRBJ1-5; D is undetermined. Germline-derived CDR1 and CDR2 are SNHLY and FYNNEI. This CDR3 comprises 15 residues. The V gene lost 8 bases and the J gene lost 8 bases, with 22 bases spanning the gap. The CDR3 protein is CASERVRGFSEPQHF. The DNA of the CDR3 is TGTGCCAGCGAACGGGTGAGAGGGTTCTCAGAGCCCCAGCATTTT.

Many counts were recorded for this clonotype. The V and J genes are TRBV30 and TRBJ1-1; unclear D gene. This CDR3 has 12 amino acids. Trimming took off 0 bases at V and 5 bases at J, with 7 bases between the two ends. Germline V lookup: CDR1 GTSNPN, CDR2 SVGIG (reference sequence). The DNA of the CDR3 is TGTGCCTGGAGTGTAACGCGGACTGAAGCTTTCTTT. As protein: CAWSVTRTEAFF.

The CDR3: CASSPLPGANVLTF. CDR3 coding DNA: TGTGCCAGCAGCCCTCTTCCAGGGGCCAACGTCCTGACTTTC. The chain recombines TRBV7-2 with TRBJ2-6; D is unresolved. The germline CDR1 and CDR2 sequences are SGHTA and FQGNSA. The CDR3 spans 14 residues. V was clipped by 5 bases and J by 4 bases, with 9 bases between them.

V is TRBV6-2 or TRBV6-3 and J is TRBJ1-2; 8 bases align to TRBD1. CDR3 length: 16 residues. Germline trimming cut 6 bases from V and 0 bases from J; bases unmatched to any gene: 9. Germline CDR1 and CDR2: MNHEY and SVGEGT. This CDR3 reads CASRSSGTGANYGYTF. For the CDR3, the DNA is TGTGCCAGCAGGTCCTCCGGGACAGGAGCTAACTATGGCTACACCTTC.

The chain combines TRBV7-8 with TRBJ2-7; unclear D gene. Germline assignment: CDR1 SGHVS and CDR2 FQNEAQ. The CDR3 loop spans 14 amino acids. V dropped 7 bases and J dropped 0 bases, with 13 bases sitting between them. CDR3 sequence: CASTPPHTSYEQYF. The CDR3, as DNA: TGTGCCAGCACCCCGCCCCACACCTCCTACGAGCAGTACTTC.

This clonotype was counted a single time. One end of the junction does not line up with germline, which may come from a read error. In DNA, the CDR3 is TGTGCCAGCAGCGTAGAGGGACGGGGGCTAAGCTCTGGAAACACCATATATTTT. It is translated as CASSVEGRGLSSGNTIYF. The chain has TRBV5-1 and TRBJ1-3; a weak D match, TRBD1 (6 bases). Germline CDR1 is SGHRS and CDR2 is YFSETQ. The CDR3 consists of 18 residues.

This clonotype was observed at least ten times. The CDR3 region is CASSQPILAGTYNEQFF. CDR3 nucleotide sequence: TGTGCCAGCAGCCAGCCCATACTAGCGGGTACCTACAATGAGCAGTTCTTC. The chain employs TRBV7-2 and TRBJ2-1; TRBD2 agrees at 9 bases. The CDR3 runs 17 residues. Losses at the gene ends were 5 bases for V and 2 bases for J; bases not matched to a gene: 10. From germline, CDR1 is SGHTA and CDR2 FQGNSA.

The sample holds many counts of this clonotype. The V call is TRBV12-3 or TRBV12-4, the J call TRBJ2-7; D not resolved. Deletions cut 2 bases from V and 0 bases from J, with 14 bases between. The CDR3 length is 16 residues. The CDR3: CASSLSDLTSSYEQYF. CDR3 coding DNA: TGTGCCAGCAGTTTAAGCGACTTAACAAGCTCCTACGAGCAGTACTTC.

This clonotype was picked up many times. The chain employs TRBV7-9 and TRBJ1-1, with D perhaps TRBD1 (5 bases). This CDR3 spans 13 amino acids. V shed 1 base and J shed 4 bases, with 7 bases lying between them. The germline gives CDR1 SEHNR, CDR2 FQNEAQ (reference sequence). CDR3 in amino acids: CASSLGGTTEAFF. The DNA of the CDR3 is TGTGCCAGCAGCTTAGGAGGGACCACTGAAGCTTTCTTT.

In regard to this clonotype: A far more abundant clone sits one base away, making this likely a read error. The chain recombines TRBV6-1 with TRBJ2-5, with 7 bases matching TRBD1. Germline assignment: CDR1 MNHNS and CDR2 SASEGT. The CDR3 extends over 15 amino acids. Written as DNA, the CDR3 is TGTGCCGGCAGTGGAGTGACAGGGCTCCAAGAGACCCAGTACTTC. Its translation: CAGSGVTGLQETQYF.